This TCR beta chain derives from a study of shared clonotypes between healthy human individuals (dated by TCRdb to 2020 to 2022). In terms of the full investigation: A couple of women and a few men aged 18 to 49 years were included in the cohort. For each donor, three plates each were used for CD4 naive and CD4 memory, two plates were used for CD8 naive, and one plate was used for CD8 memory. The study deeply sequenced blood TCR repertoires of five healthy adults to estimate repertoire size and the extent of clonotype sharing between individuals. To increase sequencing depth and limit assay-specific biases, different laboratories used diverse techniques to prepare libraries and sequence TCR repertoires. Leukapheresis yielded between about 0.8 and 9.5 billion PBMCs per donor.

TCR CDR3 regions were amplified from genomic DNA by multiplex PCR using the deep immunoSEQ assay. Extracted genomic DNA from each cell subset was distributed evenly across all wells of several immunoSEQ 96-well plates, and each plate was treated as a replicate. For sorted subsets, each replicate PCR was loaded with around 220 ng genomic DNA, equivalent to some 31,000 T cell genomes. The purified libraries were quantified using a Qubit 3.0 fluorometer, sized with a Bioanalyzer 2100, and then quantified again using the KAPA Library Quantification kit. A separate single-read 150-cycle Illumina NextSeq 550 flow cell was used to sequence each immunoSEQ 96-well plate. Per the original workflow: Because only junctional sequences without quality scores were contained in the immunoSEQ output, filtering matching that applied to full-length reads could not be performed. Sequences were annotated with PyIR, a Python wrapper for IgBLAST v1.9, using IMGT germline references to assign V/J genes and CDR3. Any read was removed if the V/J assignment was weak (E-value above 1e-6), the CDR3 was missing, or the read contained stop codons, out-of-frame junctions, or ambiguous translated residues. V3J clonotypes were defined as sequences sharing the same inferred V gene, J gene, and CDR3 amino acid sequence. The percentage overlap between two repertoires was calculated by dividing the number of shared unique clonotypes by the size of the smaller repertoire. Repertoire richness was assessed with RTK rarefaction, the Chao1 estimator, and Recon v2.1 estimates of unobserved clonotypes. For all TCRbeta clonotypes obtained by the gDNA method from a few donors, generation probabilities were computed with OLGA. TCRdb stores this immuneACCESS table with in-frame sequences only. Part of the clones is absent; in the studies checked, under half of the shortfall reflects unresolved V genes, and no reason is known for the rest. V and J calls and clone size are as listed in that table; D and trimming were resolved from the DNA. This sample holds some 1.1 million clones; roughly 77% were observed only once. The ten largest clones add up to about 0.94% of the sample.

The CDR3 sequence holds 15 residues, the cysteine and phenylalanine included. Only the CDR3 DNA is retained, 45 bases long and in frame from the first base. Cut back by 5 bases and 1 base, the V and J ends lie 13 bases apart. CDR1 LNHDA and CDR2 SQIVND were looked up in the germline V gene (reference sequence). Overall study outcomes, separate from this receptor: Across a few donors, 4.5% to 6.5% of naive CD4, roughly 3.5% of naive CD8, 2.3% of memory CD4, and approximately 0.4% of memory CD8 clonotypes were shared. Because the study included only a small number of donors, the genetic and exposure-history diversity represented was limited. Larger estimated clonotype richness was generally found for naive subsets than for memory subsets. Incomplete sequencing was indicated by rarefaction of sorted-subset datasets, despite the large sequencing depth. Compared with non-shared clonotypes, clonotypes shared by all four sorted-subset donors had higher generation probabilities. Sampling was restricted to blood, and TCR repertoires in tissues likely differ from the TCR repertoires found in blood. Based on pairwise subsampling, the degree of clonotype sharing among donors was expected to be affected by sequencing depth.

Donors were healthy HIV-negative adults with no recently reported acute infections or vaccinations. All donors were Caucasian adults living in Nashville, Tennessee, USA. CD4+ T cells were enriched by magnetic negative selection, after which naive cells were positively selected on CD45RA and the negative fraction was taken as the memory subset. After blood collection by leukapheresis, PBMCs were isolated using Ficoll-Histopaque density gradient centrifugation and then cryopreserved in the vapor phase of liquid nitrogen. Analytical flow cytometry was used to check the purity and quantity of each magnetically sorted T cell population. Genomic DNA was isolated from each sorted fraction and quantified by UV absorbance on a Nanodrop 2000c. As to this clone: Its antigen target is currently unknown. Base quality data are lacking; no much larger clone is found one base away.

Sequencing was done on a sample of memory CD4+ T cells from PBMCs. Sample cell subset or site, as interpreted from the label and publication: CD45RA-negative fraction. This sequence was found in a man between 18 and 29 years old in good health. Some clones in this sample may be carry-over from other donors' samples. The chain couples TRBV19 to TRBJ2-3; TRBD1 might be the D gene, on 6 matching bases. CDR3 protein: CASSPWQGRTDTQYF. The sequence in DNA is TGTGCCAGTAGTCCCTGGCAGGGGCGCACAGATACGCAGTATTTT.